This TCR beta chain emerged from a study of CD8+ T cells in alopecia areata. TCR sequencing used cDNA made by reverse transcription of extracted RNA. Libraries were prepared by immunoSEQ multiplex PCR; TCRdb keeps only in-frame clonotypes and omits some of them. The sample includes roughly 150,000 clones, about 51% of them seen just once. This clone was detected ten times or more. Germline V gene sequence: CDR1 LNHDA, CDR2 SQIVND (reference sequence). This CDR3 is built from 13 residues. V lost 11 bases and J 4 bases, leaving 14 bases between the germline ends. Treatment of the sample: oral pan-JAK inhibitor, 5-10 mg twice daily.

The rearrangement uses TRBV19 and TRBJ2-2; D is perhaps TRBD1 (5 bases). Sample: CD8+ T cells sorted from blood, taken at week 4, from a patient treated with tofacitinib. This sequence was found in a human donor with alopecia areata. The CDR3 nucleotides are TGTGCCCTCCAGGGTTTCGGCACCGGGGAGCTGTTTTTT. This sequence encodes CALQGFGTGELFF.